This TCR beta chain was captured in a study of cytomegalovirus exposure and HLA in healthy donors. Study-level information: From HLA-typed donors, an early data release held some 91 million unique TCRs. The study, taken as a whole, reports: Overall, approximately 150 TCR beta chains were annotated as cytomegalovirus-associated. An analysis that was carried out later associated 15,000 to 20,000 TCR beta sequences with HLA alleles at 0.05 false discovery rate.

As concerns this clone: Its target is unknown.

V gave up 6 bases and J gave up 4 bases, with 12 bases separating them. This CDR3 is built from 13 residues. Germline assignment: CDR1 SGHVT and CDR2 SQSDAQ. Amplification used 60 Vbeta primers and 13 Jbeta primers. Authors' processing steps: Some 10 million of tens of millions of unique TCR beta chains were shared, per a later count. Repertoires were generated with immunoSEQ multiplex PCR, while TCRdb's copy carries only in-frame clones and drops some. V and J calls and clone size are those listed in that table; D and trimming were worked out from the DNA. Of under 150,000 clones listed, around four fifths are singletons.

The J gene is TRBJ1-2, the V gene TRBV7-4, with D possibly TRBD1 on 5 matching bases. Specimen: PBMCs. The receptor's source is a boy aged 2 to 10 in good health and CMV-seronegative. CDR3: CASRGLRGYGYTF. The CDR3 bases are TGTGCCAGCAGGGGGCTTCGAGGCTATGGCTACACCTTC.